This TCR beta chain was retrieved from a study of response to subunit inactivated influenza vaccine. Regarding this clonotype: Its antigen is as yet unknown.

TCRdb re-analysed the RT-PCR reads in MiXCR, keeping a single row per CDR3 protein. The repertoire consists of roughly 710,000 distinct CDR3 sequences, with 13% to 15% occurring once and the leading ten covering approximately 7.6%. Findings of the study overall: Each seasonal influenza vaccination recruits few new T cells, the authors suggested.

Trimming stripped 7 bases from V and 0 bases from J, with 11 bases between. Germline V gene lookup returns CDR1 MGHDK and CDR2 SYGVNS. This CDR3 is 14 amino acids long. The chain employs TRBV25-1 and TRBJ2-3; D might be TRBD2 (6 bases). This TCR was sampled from a man in his fifties who received an inactivated influenza vaccine. Specimen: PBMCs from blood, collected 14 to 15 days before vaccination. CDR3 bases: TGTGCCAGCATGGGGAGGATGAGCACAGATACGCAGTATTTT. Its translation: CASMGRMSTDTQYF.